A selection of T cell receptor beta chains follows, all from one sample in a study of cytomegalovirus exposure and HLA in healthy donors. This table comes from immunoSEQ multiplex PCR, and its TCRdb copy is limited to in-frame clones, with some not included. Altogether approximately 60,000 clones are present, nearly 85% being singletons, with the ten largest covering around 1.4%. The sequencing input was PBMCs. Receptor source: a man under 40 in good health and CMV-seronegative. Both conserved end residues are part of each CDR3. The order of the fields is J gene, V gene, clone size, D gene, CDR3 DNA, CDR3 protein. A D gene is named only where the DNA matches it firmly. Clone size is stated in some rows and not others, as once, few, many or a class when expanded.

j_gene: TRBJ1-5
v_gene: TRBV25-1
abundance: -
d_gene: TRBD1
CDR3nt: TGTGCCAGCAGTGAAATAGGGGGCCTCAATCAGCCCCAGCATTTT
CDR3aa: CASSEIGGLNQPQHF

j_gene: TRBJ1-4
v_gene: TRBV28
abundance: -
d_gene: TRBD1
CDR3nt: TGTGCCAGCAGTTTTCGACAGGGCGAAAAACTGTTTTTT
CDR3aa: CASSFRQGEKLFF

j_gene: TRBJ2-5
v_gene: TRBV14
abundance: few
d_gene: TRBD2
CDR3nt: TGTGCCAGCAGCCAAGGAGACCTAGCGGGAGGAGTGGGGGAGACCCAGTACTTC
CDR3aa: CASSQGDLAGGVGETQYF

j_gene: TRBJ2-7
v_gene: TRBV4-3
abundance: few
d_gene: TRBD1
CDR3nt: TGCGCCAGCAGCCACTCTGGGACAGGCGAGTACGAGCAGTACTTC
CDR3aa: CASSHSGTGEYEQYF

j_gene: TRBJ2-4
v_gene: TRBV7-2
abundance: -
d_gene: TRBD2
CDR3nt: TGTGCCAGCAGCTTAGCTGTGGGACTAGCGGACAACGAGGATAAAAACATTCAGTACTTC
CDR3aa: CASSLAVGLADNEDKNIQYF

j_gene: TRBJ1-1
v_gene: TRBV5-1
abundance: -
d_gene: TRBD1
CDR3nt: TGCGCCAGCAGCTTGGTGTCGACAGGGGGCACTGAAGCTTTCTTT
CDR3aa: CASSLVSTGGTEAFF

j_gene: TRBJ1-5
v_gene: TRBV12-5
abundance: few
d_gene: -
CDR3nt: TGTGCTAGTGGTTTAGGGGCCCTCAATCAGCCCCAGCATTTT
CDR3aa: CASGLGALNQPQHF

j_gene: TRBJ2-2
v_gene: TRBV2
abundance: -
d_gene: -
CDR3nt: TGTGCCAGCGGCGGGCAGAGGCGCACCGGGGAGCTGTTTTTT
CDR3aa: CASGGQRRTGELFF

j_gene: TRBJ1-2
v_gene: TRBV7-2
abundance: -
d_gene: -
CDR3nt: TGTGCCAGCAGCTCGTGGACAGACTACTATGGCTACACCTTC
CDR3aa: CASSSWTDYYGYTF

j_gene: TRBJ1-2
v_gene: TRBV28
abundance: -
d_gene: -
CDR3nt: TGTGCCAGCAGTTTTATTCCAGGGAACTATGGCTACACCTTC
CDR3aa: CASSFIPGNYGYTF

j_gene: TRBJ1-3
v_gene: TRBV5-1
abundance: -
d_gene: -
CDR3nt: TGCGCCAGCAGACAAGGAAACACCATATATTTT
CDR3aa: CASRQGNTIYF

j_gene: TRBJ2-7
v_gene: TRBV11-2
abundance: -
d_gene: -
CDR3nt: TGTGCCAGCAGCTTCACTCGTTTCTACGAGCAGTACTTC
CDR3aa: CASSFTRFYEQYF

j_gene: TRBJ2-3
v_gene: TRBV4-3
abundance: -
d_gene: TRBD1
CDR3nt: TGCGCCAGCAGCCCCCAGGTTGTGGCAGGGGGCTTAACAGATACGCAGTATTTT
CDR3aa: CASSPQVVAGGLTDTQYF

j_gene: TRBJ2-1
v_gene: TRBV18
abundance: few
d_gene: -
CDR3nt: TGTGCCAGCTCACCAGGGAACTCCTGGGGCGATGAGCAGTTCTTC
CDR3aa: CASSPGNSWGDEQFF

j_gene: TRBJ2-7
v_gene: TRBV2
abundance: -
d_gene: TRBD2
CDR3nt: TGTGCCAGCACGAGTAGCGGGGGGGCCGTCTCCTACGAGCAGTACTTC
CDR3aa: CASTSSGGAVSYEQYF

j_gene: TRBJ1-2
v_gene: TRBV14
abundance: few
d_gene: -
CDR3nt: TGTGCCAGCAGCCAAGATGTTTTTCGGGGCTATGGCTACACCTTC
CDR3aa: CASSQDVFRGYGYTF

j_gene: TRBJ1-4
v_gene: TRBV13
abundance: -
d_gene: -
CDR3nt: TGTGCCAGCAGCTTTGCGGGCGTTAGTGAAAAACTGTTTTTT
CDR3aa: CASSFAGVSEKLFF

j_gene: TRBJ2-1
v_gene: TRBV6-1
abundance: -
d_gene: TRBD2
CDR3nt: TGTGCCAGCAAAGAAGAACGGACTAGGGTCGCGCAGTTCTTC
CDR3aa: CASKEERTRVAQFF

j_gene: TRBJ2-7
v_gene: TRBV4-2
abundance: -
d_gene: TRBD2
CDR3nt: TGTGCCAGCAGCCAAGACTTAGCGGGGGGATACGAGCAGTACTTC
CDR3aa: CASSQDLAGGYEQYF

j_gene: TRBJ1-5
v_gene: TRBV29-1
abundance: -
d_gene: TRBD1
CDR3nt: TGCAGCGTGATTATACTAGGGACAGGGGGCGGACAGCCCCAGCATTTT
CDR3aa: CSVIILGTGGGQPQHF

j_gene: TRBJ2-7
v_gene: TRBV10-3
abundance: -
d_gene: TRBD1
CDR3nt: TGTGCCATCAGCCCGGGACAGGGCACCTACGAGCAGTACTTC
CDR3aa: CAISPGQGTYEQYF

j_gene: TRBJ2-5
v_gene: TRBV11-2
abundance: -
d_gene: TRBD2
CDR3nt: TGTGCCAGCAGCTTAGGAGTAGCGGGGGGGCTTGAGACCCAGTACTTC
CDR3aa: CASSLGVAGGLETQYF

j_gene: TRBJ2-5
v_gene: TRBV9
abundance: -
d_gene: TRBD2
CDR3nt: TGTGCCAGCAGCCCTGGGGGGGTAAGAGAGACCCAGTACTTC
CDR3aa: CASSPGGVRETQYF

j_gene: TRBJ1-6
v_gene: TRBV6-6
abundance: -
d_gene: -
CDR3nt: TGTGCCAGCACCTCGACAGTATATAATTCACCCCTCCACTTT
CDR3aa: CASTSTVYNSPLHF

j_gene: TRBJ2-1
v_gene: TRBV4-1
abundance: -
d_gene: -
CDR3nt: TGCGCCAGCAGCCAAGCTCTCTGGAGCGGGCATTACAATGAGCAGTTCTTC
CDR3aa: CASSQALWSGHYNEQFF

j_gene: TRBJ1-1
v_gene: TRBV10-3
abundance: -
d_gene: TRBD1
CDR3nt: TGTGCCATCAGTGATCAGGGGGGAGCTTTCTTT
CDR3aa: CAISDQGGAFF

j_gene: TRBJ1-5
v_gene: TRBV28
abundance: -
d_gene: TRBD1
CDR3nt: TGTGCCAGCAGTTCCACCGGGACAGGATATCAGCCCCAGCATTTT
CDR3aa: CASSSTGTGYQPQHF

j_gene: TRBJ2-1
v_gene: TRBV10-3
abundance: once
d_gene: -
CDR3nt: TGTGCCATCAGTGGGCCTCATGAGCAGTTCTTC
CDR3aa: CAISGPHEQFF

j_gene: TRBJ2-6
v_gene: TRBV5-1
abundance: -
d_gene: TRBD1
CDR3nt: TGCGCCAGCAGCGGCAGGGGGTTAATCTCTGGGGCCAACGTCCTGACTTTC
CDR3aa: CASSGRGLISGANVLTF

j_gene: TRBJ2-7
v_gene: TRBV2
abundance: -
d_gene: -
CDR3nt: TGTGCCAGCAGTCGGGGATGGCAGATTCCCTACGAGCAGTACTTC
CDR3aa: CASSRGWQIPYEQYF

j_gene: TRBJ2-5
v_gene: TRBV19
abundance: -
d_gene: -
CDR3nt: TGTGCCAGTAGTAGTACAGTCCAAGAGACCCAGTACTTC
CDR3aa: CASSSTVQETQYF

j_gene: TRBJ2-7
v_gene: TRBV28
abundance: few
d_gene: -
CDR3nt: TGTGCCAGCAGTTTCGCGGGGCCGTCCTACGAGCAGTACTTC
CDR3aa: CASSFAGPSYEQYF

j_gene: TRBJ1-5
v_gene: TRBV5-1
abundance: -
d_gene: TRBD1
CDR3nt: TGCGCCAGCAGCCCCGCCGGACAGGGGAATCAGCCCCAGCATTTT
CDR3aa: CASSPAGQGNQPQHF

j_gene: TRBJ2-3
v_gene: TRBV7-2
abundance: few
d_gene: -
CDR3nt: TGTGCCAGCAGCCCTCGGCGGAGCACAGATACGCAGTATTTT
CDR3aa: CASSPRRSTDTQYF

j_gene: TRBJ2-6
v_gene: TRBV12-5
abundance: once
d_gene: -
CDR3nt: TGTGCTAGTGGTTCGGTTACAGGGCTCAGCTCTGGGGCCAACGTCCTGACTTTC
CDR3aa: CASGSVTGLSSGANVLTF

j_gene: TRBJ1-1
v_gene: TRBV5-1
abundance: once
d_gene: -
CDR3nt: TGCGCCAGCAGCGACCAAGGGGGGGCCGCGACTGAAGCTTTCTTT
CDR3aa: CASSDQGGAATEAFF

j_gene: TRBJ1-6
v_gene: TRBV30
abundance: -
d_gene: -
CDR3nt: TGTGCCTGGACCACCCTAACAGGGTCCCATTCGCCCCTCCACTTT
CDR3aa: CAWTTLTGSHSPLHF

j_gene: TRBJ2-5
v_gene: TRBV6-5
abundance: once
d_gene: -
CDR3nt: TGTGCCAGCAGTTACAACAAAGTGGAGACCCAGTACTTC
CDR3aa: CASSYNKVETQYF

j_gene: TRBJ2-1
v_gene: TRBV7-9
abundance: -
d_gene: TRBD1
CDR3nt: TGTGCCAGCAGCCCCAGCCAGGGGGCATATGAGCAGTTCTTC
CDR3aa: CASSPSQGAYEQFF